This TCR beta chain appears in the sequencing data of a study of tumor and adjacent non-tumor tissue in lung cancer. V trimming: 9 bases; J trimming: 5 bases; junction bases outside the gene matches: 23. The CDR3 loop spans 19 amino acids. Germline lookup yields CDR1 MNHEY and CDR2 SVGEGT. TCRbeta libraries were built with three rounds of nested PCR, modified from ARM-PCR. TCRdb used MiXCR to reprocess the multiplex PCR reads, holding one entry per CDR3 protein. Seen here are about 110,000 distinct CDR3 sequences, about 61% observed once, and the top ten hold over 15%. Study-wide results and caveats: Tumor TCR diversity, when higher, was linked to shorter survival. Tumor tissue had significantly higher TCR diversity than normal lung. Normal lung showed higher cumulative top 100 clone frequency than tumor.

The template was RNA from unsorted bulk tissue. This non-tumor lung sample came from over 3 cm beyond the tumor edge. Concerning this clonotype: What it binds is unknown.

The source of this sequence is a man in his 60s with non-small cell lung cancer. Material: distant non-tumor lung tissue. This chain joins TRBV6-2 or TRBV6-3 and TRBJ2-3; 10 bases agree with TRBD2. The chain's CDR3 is CASRARRTLAGVGRDTQYF. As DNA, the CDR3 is TGTGCCAGTAGGGCACGCCGGACGCTAGCGGGAGTGGGCAGAGATACGCAGTATTTT.